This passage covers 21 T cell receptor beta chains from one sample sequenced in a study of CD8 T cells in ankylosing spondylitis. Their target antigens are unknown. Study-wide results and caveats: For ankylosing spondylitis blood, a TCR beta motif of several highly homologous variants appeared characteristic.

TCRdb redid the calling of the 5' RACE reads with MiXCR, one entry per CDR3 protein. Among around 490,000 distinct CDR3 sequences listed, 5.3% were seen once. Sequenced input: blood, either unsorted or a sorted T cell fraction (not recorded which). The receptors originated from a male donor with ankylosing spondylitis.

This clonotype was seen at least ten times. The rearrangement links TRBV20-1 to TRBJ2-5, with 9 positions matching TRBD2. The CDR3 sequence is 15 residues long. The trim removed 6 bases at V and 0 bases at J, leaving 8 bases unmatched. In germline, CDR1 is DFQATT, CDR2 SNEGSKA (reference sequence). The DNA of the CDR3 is TGCAGTGCAGGTGTGGCGGGAGGGTACCAAGAGACCCAGTACTTC. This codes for CSAGVAGGYQETQYF.

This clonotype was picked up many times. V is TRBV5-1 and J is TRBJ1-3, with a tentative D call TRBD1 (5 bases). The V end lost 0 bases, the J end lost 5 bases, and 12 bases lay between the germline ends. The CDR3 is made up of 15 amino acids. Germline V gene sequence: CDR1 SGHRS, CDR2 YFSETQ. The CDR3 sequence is CASSLAGTLRNTIYF. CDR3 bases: TGCGCCAGCAGCTTGGCAGGGACTCTGCGAAACACCATATATTTT. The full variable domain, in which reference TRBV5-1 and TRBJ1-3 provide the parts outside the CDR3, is KAGVTQTPRYLIKTRGQQVTLSCSPISGHRSVSWYQQTPGQGLQFLFEYFSETQRNKGNFPGRFSGRQFSNSRSEMNVSTLELGDSALYLCASSLAGTLRNTIYFGEGSWLTVV.

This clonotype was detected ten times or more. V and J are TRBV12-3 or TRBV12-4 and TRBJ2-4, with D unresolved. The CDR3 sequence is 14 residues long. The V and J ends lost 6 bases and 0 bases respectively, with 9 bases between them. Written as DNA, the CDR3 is TGTGCCAGCAGCCTGCAAGTAGCCAAAAACATTCAGTACTTC. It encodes CASSLQVAKNIQYF.

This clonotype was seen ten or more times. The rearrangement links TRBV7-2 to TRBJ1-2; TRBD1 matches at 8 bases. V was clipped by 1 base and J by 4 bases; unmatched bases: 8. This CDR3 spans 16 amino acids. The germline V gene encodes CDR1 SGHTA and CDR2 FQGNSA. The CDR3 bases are TGTGCCAGCAGCTTAGGATTAGGACAGGGACGCTATGGCTACACCTTC. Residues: CASSLGLGQGRYGYTF.

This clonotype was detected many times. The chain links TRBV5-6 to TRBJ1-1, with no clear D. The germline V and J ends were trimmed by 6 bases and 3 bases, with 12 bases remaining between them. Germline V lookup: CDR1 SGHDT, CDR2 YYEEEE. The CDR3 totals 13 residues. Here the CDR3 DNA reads TGTGCCAGCACCCGACTTGGGGACACTGAAGCTTTCTTT. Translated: CASTRLGDTEAFF. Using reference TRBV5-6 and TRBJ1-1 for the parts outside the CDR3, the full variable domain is DAGVTQSPTHLIKTRGQQVTLRCSPKSGHDTVSWYQQALGQGPQFIFQYYEEEERQRGNFPDRFSGHQFPNYSSELNVNALLLGDSALYLCASTRLGDTEAFFGQGTRLTVV.

CDR3 in DNA: TGTGCCAGCAGCTTAACTCGGGCACCCTACAATGAGCAGTTCTTC. It yields the protein CASSLTRAPYNEQFF. J is TRBJ2-1 and V is TRBV7-3, with D unclear. Trimming took off 0 bases at V and 2 bases at J, with 8 bases between the two ends. This CDR3 has 15 amino acids. Germline V lookup: CDR1 SGHTA, CDR2 FQGTGA.

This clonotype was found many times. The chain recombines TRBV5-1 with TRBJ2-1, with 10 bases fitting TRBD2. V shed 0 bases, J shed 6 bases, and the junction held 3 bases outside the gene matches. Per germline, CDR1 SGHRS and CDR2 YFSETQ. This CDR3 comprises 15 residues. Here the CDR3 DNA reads TGCGCCAGCAGCTTGGTGAGCGGGGGGGCCAATGAGCAGTTCTTC. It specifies CASSLVSGGANEQFF.

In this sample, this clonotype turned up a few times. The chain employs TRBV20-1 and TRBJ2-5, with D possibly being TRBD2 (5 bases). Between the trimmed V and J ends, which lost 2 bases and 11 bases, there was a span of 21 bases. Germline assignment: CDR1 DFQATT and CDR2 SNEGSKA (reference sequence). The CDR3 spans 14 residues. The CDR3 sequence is CSARPRNSGVLQYF. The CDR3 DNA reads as TGCAGTGCTAGACCCCGGAACTCCGGGGTCTTACAGTACTTC.

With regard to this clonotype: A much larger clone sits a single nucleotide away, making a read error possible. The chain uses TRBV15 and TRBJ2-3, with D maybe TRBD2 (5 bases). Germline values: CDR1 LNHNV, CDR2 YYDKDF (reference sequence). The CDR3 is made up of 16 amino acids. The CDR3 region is CATSRGPGESTATQYF. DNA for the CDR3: TGTGCCACCAGCAGAGGCCCTGGGGAGAGCACAGCTACGCAGTATTTT.

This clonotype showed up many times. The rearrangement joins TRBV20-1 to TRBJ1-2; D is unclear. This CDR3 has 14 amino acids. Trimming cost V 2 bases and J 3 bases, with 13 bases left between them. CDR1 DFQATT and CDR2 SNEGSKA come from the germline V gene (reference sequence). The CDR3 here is CSARTQAGDYGYTF. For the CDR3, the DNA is TGCAGTGCTAGAACCCAGGCTGGGGACTATGGCTACACCTTC.

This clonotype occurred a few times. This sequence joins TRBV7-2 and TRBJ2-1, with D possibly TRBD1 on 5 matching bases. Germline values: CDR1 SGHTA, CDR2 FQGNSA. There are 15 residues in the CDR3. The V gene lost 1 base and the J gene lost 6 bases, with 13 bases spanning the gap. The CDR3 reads CASSLGLGPPNEQFF. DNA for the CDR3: TGTGCCAGCAGCTTAGGGCTGGGGCCCCCCAATGAGCAGTTCTTC. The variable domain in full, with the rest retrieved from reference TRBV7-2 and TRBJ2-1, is GAGVSQSPSNKVTEKGKDVELRCDPISGHTALYWYRQSLGQGLEFLIYFQGNSAPDKSGLPSDRFSAERTGGSVSTLTIQRTQQEDSAVYLCASSLGLGPPNEQFFGPGTRLTVL.

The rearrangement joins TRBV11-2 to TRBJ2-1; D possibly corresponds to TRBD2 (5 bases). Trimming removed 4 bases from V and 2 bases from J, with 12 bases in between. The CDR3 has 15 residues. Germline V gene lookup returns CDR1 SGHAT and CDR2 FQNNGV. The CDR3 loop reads CASSSRGEAYNEQFF. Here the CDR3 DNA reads TGTGCCAGCAGCTCCCGGGGAGAGGCCTACAATGAGCAGTTCTTC. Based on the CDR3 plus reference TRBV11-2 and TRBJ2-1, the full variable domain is EAGVAQSPRYKIIEKRQSVAFWCNPISGHATLYWYQQILGQGPKLLIQFQNNGVVDDSQLPKDRFSAERLKGVDSTLKIQPAKLEDSAVYLCASSSRGEAYNEQFFGPGTRLTVL.

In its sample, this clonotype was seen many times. Here the CDR3 reads CAISAGTSGIYEQYF. The CDR3 bases are TGTGCCATCAGTGCTGGGACTAGCGGGATTTACGAGCAGTACTTC. The chain uses TRBV10-3 and TRBJ2-7, with 13 bases that match TRBD2. With V trimmed by 4 bases and J by 4 bases, 4 bases remained unmatched. The CDR3 length is 15 residues. Per the germline V gene, CDR1 is ENHRY and CDR2 is SYGVKD.

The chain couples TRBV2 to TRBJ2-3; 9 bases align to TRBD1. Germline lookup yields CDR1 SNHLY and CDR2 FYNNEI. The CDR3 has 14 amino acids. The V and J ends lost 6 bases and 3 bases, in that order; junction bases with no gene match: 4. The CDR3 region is CASRSDRGTDTQYF. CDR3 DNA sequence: TGTGCCAGCAGATCGGACAGGGGAACAGATACGCAGTATTTT.

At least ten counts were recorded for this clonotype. The CDR3 protein is CASSSPGQGMTDTQYF. Written as DNA, the CDR3 is TGTGCCAGCAGTTCACCGGGACAGGGTATGACAGATACGCAGTATTTT. The chain employs TRBV27 and TRBJ2-3, with 9 bases aligning to TRBD1. V shed 4 bases, J shed 3 bases, and the junction held 8 bases outside the gene matches. Germline CDR1 and CDR2: MNHEY and SMNVEV (reference sequence). The CDR3 loop spans 16 amino acids.

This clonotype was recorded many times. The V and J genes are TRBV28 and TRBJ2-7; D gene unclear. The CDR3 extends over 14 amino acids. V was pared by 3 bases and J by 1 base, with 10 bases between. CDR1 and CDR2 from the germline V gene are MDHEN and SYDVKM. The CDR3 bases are TGTGCCAGCAGTTTTACAATCGGTTCCTACGAGCAGTACTTC. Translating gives CASSFTIGSYEQYF.

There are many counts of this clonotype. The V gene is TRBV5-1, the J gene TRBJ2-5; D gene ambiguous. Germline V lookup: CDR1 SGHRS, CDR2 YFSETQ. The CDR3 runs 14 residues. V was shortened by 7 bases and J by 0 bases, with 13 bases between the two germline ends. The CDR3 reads CASSQGPNQETQYF. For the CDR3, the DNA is TGCGCCAGCTCTCAAGGACCTAACCAAGAGACCCAGTACTTC.

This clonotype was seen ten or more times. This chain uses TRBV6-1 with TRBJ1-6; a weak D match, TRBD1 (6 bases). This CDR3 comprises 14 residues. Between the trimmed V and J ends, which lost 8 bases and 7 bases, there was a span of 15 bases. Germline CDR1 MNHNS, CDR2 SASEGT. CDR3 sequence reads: CASSETGRNSPLHF. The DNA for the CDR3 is TGTGCCAGCTCTGAGACAGGACGGAATTCACCCCTCCACTTT.

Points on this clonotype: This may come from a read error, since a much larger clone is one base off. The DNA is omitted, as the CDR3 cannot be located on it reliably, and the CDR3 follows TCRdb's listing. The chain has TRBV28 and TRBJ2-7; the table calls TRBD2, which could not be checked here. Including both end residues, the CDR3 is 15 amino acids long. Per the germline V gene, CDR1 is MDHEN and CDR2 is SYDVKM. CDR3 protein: CASSAFGTGTYEQHF.

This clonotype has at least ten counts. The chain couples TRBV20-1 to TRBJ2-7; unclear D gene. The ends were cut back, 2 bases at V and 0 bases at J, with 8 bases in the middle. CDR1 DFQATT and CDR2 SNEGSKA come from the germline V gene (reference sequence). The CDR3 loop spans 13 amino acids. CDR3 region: CSARSTLSYEQYF. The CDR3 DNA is TGCAGTGCTAGATCCACCCTCTCCTACGAGCAGTACTTC.

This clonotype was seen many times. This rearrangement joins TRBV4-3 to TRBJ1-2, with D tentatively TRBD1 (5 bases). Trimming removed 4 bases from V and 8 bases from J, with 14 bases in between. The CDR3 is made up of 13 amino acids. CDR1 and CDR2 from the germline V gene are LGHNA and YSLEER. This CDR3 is CASSRTSTDGYTF. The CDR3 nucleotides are TGCGCCAGCAGCCGAACTTCGACAGACGGCTACACCTTC.